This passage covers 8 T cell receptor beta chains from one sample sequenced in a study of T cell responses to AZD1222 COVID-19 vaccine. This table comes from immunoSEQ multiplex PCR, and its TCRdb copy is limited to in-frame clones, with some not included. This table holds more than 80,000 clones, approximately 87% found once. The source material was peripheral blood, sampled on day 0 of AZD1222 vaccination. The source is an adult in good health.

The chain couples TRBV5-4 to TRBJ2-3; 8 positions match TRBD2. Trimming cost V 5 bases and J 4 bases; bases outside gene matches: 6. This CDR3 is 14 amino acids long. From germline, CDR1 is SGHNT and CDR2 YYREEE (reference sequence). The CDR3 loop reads CASSTGTRADTQYF. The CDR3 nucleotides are TGTGCCAGCAGTACCGGGACTAGGGCAGATACGCAGTATTTT.

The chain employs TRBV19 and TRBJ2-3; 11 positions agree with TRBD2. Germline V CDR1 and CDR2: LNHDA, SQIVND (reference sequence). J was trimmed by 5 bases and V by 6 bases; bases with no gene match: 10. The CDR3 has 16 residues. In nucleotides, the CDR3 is TGTGCCAGTAGGTCCTTAGCGGGAGGGCCGGGAGATACGCAGTATTTT. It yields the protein CASRSLAGGPGDTQYF.

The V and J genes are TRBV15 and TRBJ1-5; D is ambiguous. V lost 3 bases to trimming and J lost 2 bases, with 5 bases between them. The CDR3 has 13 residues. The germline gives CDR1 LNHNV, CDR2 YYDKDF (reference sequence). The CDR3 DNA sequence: TGTGCCACCAGCAGCCGGGGCAATCAGCCCCAGCATTTT. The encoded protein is CATSSRGNQPQHF.

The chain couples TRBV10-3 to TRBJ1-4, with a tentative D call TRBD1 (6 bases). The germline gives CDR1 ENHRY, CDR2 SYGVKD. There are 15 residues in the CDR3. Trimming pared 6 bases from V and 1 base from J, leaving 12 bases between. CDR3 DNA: TGTGCCATCAGCCCGGGGGCGCAAACTAATGAAAAACTGTTTTTT. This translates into CAISPGAQTNEKLFF.

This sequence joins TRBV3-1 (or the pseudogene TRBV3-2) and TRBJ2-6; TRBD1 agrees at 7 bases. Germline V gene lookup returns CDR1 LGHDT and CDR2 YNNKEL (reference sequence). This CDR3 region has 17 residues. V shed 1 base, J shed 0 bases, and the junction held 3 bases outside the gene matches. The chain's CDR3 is CASSQVRGNSGANVLTF. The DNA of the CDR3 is TGTGCCAGCAGCCAAGTCAGGGGGAACTCTGGGGCCAACGTCCTGACTTTC.

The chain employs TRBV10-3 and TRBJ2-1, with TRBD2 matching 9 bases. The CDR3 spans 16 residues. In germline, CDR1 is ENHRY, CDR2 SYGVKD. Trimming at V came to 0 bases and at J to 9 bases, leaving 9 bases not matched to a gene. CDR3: CAISESTREGRGEQFF. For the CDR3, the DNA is TGTGCCATCAGTGAGTCGACGCGGGAGGGCCGGGGTGAGCAGTTCTTC.

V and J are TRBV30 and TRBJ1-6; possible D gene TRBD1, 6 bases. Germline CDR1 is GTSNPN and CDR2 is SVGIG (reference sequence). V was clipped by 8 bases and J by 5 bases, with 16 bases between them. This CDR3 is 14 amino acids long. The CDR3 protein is CARGGSVNNSPLHF. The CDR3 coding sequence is TGTGCCAGGGGGGGCAGCGTGAATAATTCACCCCTCCACTTT.

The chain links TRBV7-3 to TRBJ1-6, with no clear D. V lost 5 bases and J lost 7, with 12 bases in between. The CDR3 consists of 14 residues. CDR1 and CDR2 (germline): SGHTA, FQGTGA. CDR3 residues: CASSHPLANSPLHF. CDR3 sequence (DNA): TGTGCCAGCAGCCACCCCCTCGCAAATTCACCCCTCCACTTT.